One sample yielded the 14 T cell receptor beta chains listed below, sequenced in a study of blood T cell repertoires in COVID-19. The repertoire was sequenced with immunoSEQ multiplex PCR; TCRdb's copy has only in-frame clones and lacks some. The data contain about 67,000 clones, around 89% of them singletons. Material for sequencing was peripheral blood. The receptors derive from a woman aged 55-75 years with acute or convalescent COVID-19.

The CDR3 DNA reads TGTGCCAGTAGTATAGGTCGAGGTCAAGAGACCCAGTACTTC. Its protein is CASSIGRGQETQYF. The J gene is TRBJ2-5, the V gene TRBV19; unclear D gene. Germline values: CDR1 LNHDA, CDR2 SQIVND (reference sequence). Trimming removed 1 base from V and 2 bases from J, with 8 bases in between. The CDR3 sequence is 14 residues long.

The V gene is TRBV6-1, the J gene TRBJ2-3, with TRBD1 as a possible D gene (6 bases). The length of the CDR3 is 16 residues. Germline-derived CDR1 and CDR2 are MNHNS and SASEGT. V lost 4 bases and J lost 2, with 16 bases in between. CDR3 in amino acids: CASSADRAPFTDTQYF. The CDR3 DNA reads TGTGCCAGCAGTGCGGACAGAGCCCCATTCACAGATACGCAGTATTTT.

CDR3 sequence: CSASPPGQGVTFF. CDR3 bases: TGCAGCGCTTCCCCGCCGGGACAGGGGGTCACTTTCTTT. This rearrangement joins TRBV29-1 to TRBJ1-1; 11 nucleotides align to TRBD1. V gave up 7 bases and J gave up 12 bases; unmatched junction bases: 13. The CDR3 loop spans 13 amino acids. Germline-derived CDR1 and CDR2 are SQVTM and ANQGSEA.

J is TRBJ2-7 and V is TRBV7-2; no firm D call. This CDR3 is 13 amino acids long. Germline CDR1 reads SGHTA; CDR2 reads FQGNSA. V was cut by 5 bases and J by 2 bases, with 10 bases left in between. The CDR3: CASSLFQAYEQYV. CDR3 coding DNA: TGTGCCAGCAGCCTCTTTCAGGCCTACGAGCAGTACGTC.

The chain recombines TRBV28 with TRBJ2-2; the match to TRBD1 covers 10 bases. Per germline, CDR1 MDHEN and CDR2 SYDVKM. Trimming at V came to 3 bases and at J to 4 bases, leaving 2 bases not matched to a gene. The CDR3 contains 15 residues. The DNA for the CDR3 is TGTGCCAGCAGTTTGGACAGGGGGTTCACCGGGGAGCTGTTTTTT. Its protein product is CASSLDRGFTGELFF. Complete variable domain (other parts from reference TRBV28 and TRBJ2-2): DVKVTQSSRYLVKRTGEKVFLECVQDMDHENMFWYRQDPGLGLRLIYFSYDVKMKEKGDIPEGYSVSREKKERFSLILESASTNQTSMYLCASSLDRGFTGELFFGEGSRLTVL.

The CDR3 nucleotides are TGTGCCAGCAGTTACTCAGCCGGGACAGGTCTTCCCCAGCATTTT. Protein product: CASSYSAGTGLPQHF. The chain uses TRBV6-2 or TRBV6-3 and TRBJ1-5; 8 bases match TRBD1. The CDR3 contains 15 residues. The V gene's germline CDR1 is MNHEY and CDR2 SVGEGT. Trimming took 0 bases from V and 10 from J; bases not matched to a gene: 8.

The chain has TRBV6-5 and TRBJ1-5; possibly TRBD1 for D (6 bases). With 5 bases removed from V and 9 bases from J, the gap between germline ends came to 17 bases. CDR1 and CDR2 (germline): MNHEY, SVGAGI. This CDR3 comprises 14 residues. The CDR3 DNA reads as TGTGCCAGCAGTCAGATACAGGGTCGGGGGCCCCAGCATTTT. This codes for CASSQIQGRGPQHF.

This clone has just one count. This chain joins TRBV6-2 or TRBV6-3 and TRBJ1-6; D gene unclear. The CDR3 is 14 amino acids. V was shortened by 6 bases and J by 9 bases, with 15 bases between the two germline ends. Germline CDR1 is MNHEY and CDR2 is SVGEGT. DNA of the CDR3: TGTGCCAGCAGCGCGGGAAGCATGATTTCACCCCTCCACTTT. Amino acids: CASSAGSMISPLHF.

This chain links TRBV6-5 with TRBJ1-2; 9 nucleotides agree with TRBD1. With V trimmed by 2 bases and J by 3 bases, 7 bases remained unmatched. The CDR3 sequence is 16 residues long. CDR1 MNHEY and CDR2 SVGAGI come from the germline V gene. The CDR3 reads CASSYTGTGLHYGYTF. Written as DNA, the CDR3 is TGTGCCAGCAGTTACACCGGGACAGGGCTCCACTATGGCTACACCTTC.

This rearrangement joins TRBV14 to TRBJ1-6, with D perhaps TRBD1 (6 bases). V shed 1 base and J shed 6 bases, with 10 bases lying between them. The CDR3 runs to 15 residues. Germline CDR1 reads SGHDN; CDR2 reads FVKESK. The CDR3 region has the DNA TGTGCCAGCAGCCAAGGGCGACAGGTTAATTCACCCCTCCACTTT. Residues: CASSQGRQVNSPLHF.

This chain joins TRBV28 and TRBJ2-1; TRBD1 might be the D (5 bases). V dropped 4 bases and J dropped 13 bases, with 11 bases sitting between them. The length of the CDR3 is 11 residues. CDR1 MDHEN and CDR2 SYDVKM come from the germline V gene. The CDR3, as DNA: TGTGCCAGCAGTTACATGGACAACCAGTTCTTC. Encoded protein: CASSYMDNQFF.

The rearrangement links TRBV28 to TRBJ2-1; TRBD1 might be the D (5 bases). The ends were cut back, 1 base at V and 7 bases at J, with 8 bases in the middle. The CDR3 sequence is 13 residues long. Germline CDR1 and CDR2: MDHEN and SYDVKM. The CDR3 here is CASSLLSGNEQFF. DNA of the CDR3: TGTGCCAGCAGTTTATTGTCAGGGAATGAGCAGTTCTTC.

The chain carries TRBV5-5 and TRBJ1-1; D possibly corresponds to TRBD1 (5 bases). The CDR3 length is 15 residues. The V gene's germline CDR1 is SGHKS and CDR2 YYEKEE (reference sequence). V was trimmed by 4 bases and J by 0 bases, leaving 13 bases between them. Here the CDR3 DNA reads TGTGCCAGCAGCCTCCGTGGGGCCTTGAACACTGAAGCTTTCTTT. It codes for CASSLRGALNTEAFF.

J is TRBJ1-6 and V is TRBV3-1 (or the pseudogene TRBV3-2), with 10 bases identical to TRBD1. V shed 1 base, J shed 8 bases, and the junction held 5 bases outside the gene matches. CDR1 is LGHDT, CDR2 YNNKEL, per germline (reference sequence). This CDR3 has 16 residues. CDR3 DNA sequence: TGTGCCAGCAGCCAAGGTGACAGGGGGCAGCATTCACCCCTCCACTTT. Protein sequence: CASSQGDRGQHSPLHF.